Sequencing of this T cell receptor beta chain was carried out in a study of cytomegalovirus exposure and HLA in healthy donors. PCR amplification relied on 60 Vbeta primers (plus 13 Jbeta primers). Sequenced by immunoSEQ multiplex PCR; TCRdb stores in-frame clones only, minus some. This repertoire shows 150,000 to 200,000 clones, about three quarters found once; its top ten account for 0.95% to 1.4%. The CDR3 has 16 residues. From germline, CDR1 is LGHNA and CDR2 YSLEER. The ends lost 2 bases at V and 4 bases at J; junction bases unmatched: 8. The genes are TRBV4-3 and TRBJ1-3; 7 nucleotides agree with TRBD1. The specimen sequenced was PBMCs. This TCR came from a woman between 40 and 50 years old in good health and CMV-seronegative. The chain's CDR3 is CASSQLTGVSGNTIYF. As DNA, the CDR3 is TGCGCCAGCAGCCAATTAACAGGGGTTTCCGGAAACACCATATATTTT.